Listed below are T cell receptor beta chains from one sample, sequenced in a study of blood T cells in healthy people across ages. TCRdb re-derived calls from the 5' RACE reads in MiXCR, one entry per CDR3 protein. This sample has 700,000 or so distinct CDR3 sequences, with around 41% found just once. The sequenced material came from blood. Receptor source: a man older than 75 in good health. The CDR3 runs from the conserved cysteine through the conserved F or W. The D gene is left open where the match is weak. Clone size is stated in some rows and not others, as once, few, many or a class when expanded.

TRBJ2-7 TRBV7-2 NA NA CASGNQGTYEQYF TGTGCCAGCGGTAACCAGGGGACCTACGAGCAGTACTTC
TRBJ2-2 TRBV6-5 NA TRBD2 CASSSGTSGKTGELFF TGTGCCAGCAGTTCCGGGACTAGCGGGAAGACCGGGGAGCTGTTTTTT
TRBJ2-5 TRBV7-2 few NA CASSLAQGSQETQYF TGTGCCAGCAGCTTAGCGCAAGGCAGCCAAGAGACCCAGTACTTC
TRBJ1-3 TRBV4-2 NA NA CASSQDPTDTIYF TGTGCCAGCAGCCAAGATCCGACTGACACCATATATTTT
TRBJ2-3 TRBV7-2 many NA CASGWIDTQYF TGTGCCAGCGGTTGGATCGATACGCAGTATTTT
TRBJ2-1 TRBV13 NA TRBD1 CACSSAGGLWDNEQFF TGTGCCTGCAGCTCGGCAGGGGGCCTTTGGGACAATGAGCAGTTCTTC
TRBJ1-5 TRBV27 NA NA CASSLDFYQPQHF TGTGCCAGCAGTTTAGATTTTTATCAGCCCCAGCATTTT
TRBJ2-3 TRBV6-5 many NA CASTENRAPDTQYF TGTGCCAGCACTGAAAACAGGGCCCCAGATACGCAGTATTTT
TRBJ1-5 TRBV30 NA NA CAWSVIAGKAGQPQHF TGTGCCTGGAGTGTAATCGCAGGGAAGGCAGGTCAGCCCCAGCATTTT
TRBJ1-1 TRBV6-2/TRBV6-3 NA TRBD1 CASSPLDRENTEAFF TGTGCCAGCAGTCCCCTCGACAGGGAGAACACTGAAGCTTTCTTT
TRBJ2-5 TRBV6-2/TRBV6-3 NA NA CASSYLLLPAGDEGETQYF TGTGCCAGCAGTTACCTGCTCCTCCCTGCAGGGGACGAGGGGGAGACCCAGTACTTC
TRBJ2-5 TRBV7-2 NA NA CASSLKIAQYQETQYF TGTGCCAGCAGCTTGAAAATAGCACAGTACCAAGAGACCCAGTACTTC
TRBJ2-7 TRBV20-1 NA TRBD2 CSATDPSGRSYEQYF TGCAGTGCTACGGATCCTAGCGGGAGATCCTACGAGCAATACTTC
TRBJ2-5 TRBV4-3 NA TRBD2 CASSRGLAGGHNEQYF TGCGCCAGCAGCCGAGGACTAGCGGGAGGCCACAATGAGCAGTACTTC
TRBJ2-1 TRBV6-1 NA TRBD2 CASSELPSGGASDNNEQFF TGTGCCAGCAGTGAACTCCCTAGCGGGGGGGCCTCAGATAACAATGAGCAGTTCTTC
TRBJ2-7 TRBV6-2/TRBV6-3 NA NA CASSYGAPIVEQYF TGTGCCAGCAGTTATGGAGCACCTATTGTCGAGCAGTACTTC
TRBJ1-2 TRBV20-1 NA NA CSASPLRNYRRSNGYTF TGCAGTGCTAGTCCCCTCCGGAACTACCGGAGAAGTAATGGCTACACCTTC
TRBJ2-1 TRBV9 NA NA CASSLLQQGSSYNEQFF TGTGCCAGCAGCCTTCTCCAACAGGGTAGCTCCTACAATGAGCAGTTCTTC
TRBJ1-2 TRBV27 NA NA CASSSTFSGVYGYTF TGTGCCAGCAGTTCCACTTTCTCAGGGGTATATGGCTACACCTTC
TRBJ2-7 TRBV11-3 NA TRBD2 CASSPSMRTSGTEQYF TGTGCCAGCAGCCCCTCAATGAGGACTAGCGGGACCGAGCAGTACTTC
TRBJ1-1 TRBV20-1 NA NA CSAAEGDTEAFF TGCAGTGCTGCCGAAGGGGACACTGAAGCTTTCTTT
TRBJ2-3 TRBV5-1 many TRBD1 CASSPRTGVVEYTQYF TGCGCCAGCAGCCCGCGGACAGGGGTGGTGGAGTATACGCAGTATTTT
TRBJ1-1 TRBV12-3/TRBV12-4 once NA CASSLTLVNTEAFF TGTGCCAGCAGTTTAACGTTGGTGAACACTGAAGCTTTCTTT
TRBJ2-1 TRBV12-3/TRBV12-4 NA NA CASSLGTPAVGYNEQFF TGTGCCAGCAGTTTAGGGACCCCGGCGGTGGGGTACAATGAGCAGTTCTTC
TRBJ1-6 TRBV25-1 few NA CASSKPGTRDSPLHF TGTGCCAGCAGTAAACCCGGGACACGCGATTCACCCCTCCACTTT
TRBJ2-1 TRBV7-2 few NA CASSVIRFKEQFF TGTGCCAGCAGCGTGATCAGATTCAAGGAGCAGTTCTTC
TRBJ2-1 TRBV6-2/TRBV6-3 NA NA CASSYGGRAGFF TGTGCCAGCAGTTACGGCGGACGAGCGGGGTTCTTC
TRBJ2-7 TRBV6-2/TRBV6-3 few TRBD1 CASSPIGTGVYEQYF TGTGCCAGCAGTCCGATCGGGACAGGGGTCTACGAGCAGTACTTC
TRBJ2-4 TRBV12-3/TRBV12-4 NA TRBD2 CASSLWQGGWTKNIQYF TGTGCCAGCAGTTTATGGCAGGGAGGGTGGACCAAAAACATTCAGTACTTC
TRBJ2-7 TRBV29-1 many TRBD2 CSVLKFRGGREQYF TGCAGCGTCCTTAAGTTCCGCGGGGGACGCGAGCAGTACTTC
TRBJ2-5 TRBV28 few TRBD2 CASSITSGRAWRETQYF TGTGCCAGCAGTATTACTAGCGGGAGGGCCTGGCGAGAGACCCAGTACTTC
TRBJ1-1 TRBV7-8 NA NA CASSLVPTNTEAFF TGTGCCAGCAGCTTAGTCCCTACGAACACTGAAGCTTTCTTT
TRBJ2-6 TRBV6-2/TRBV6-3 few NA CASSYGGAGANVLTF TGTGCCAGCAGTTACGGAGGGGCCGGGGCCAACGTCCTGACTTTC
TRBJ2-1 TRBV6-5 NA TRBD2 CASSSNRVKLAGGPSYNEQFF TGTGCCAGCAGTTCTAACAGGGTCAAACTAGCGGGAGGGCCTTCCTACAATGAGCAGTTCTTC
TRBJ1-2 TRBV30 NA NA CARVQGGNYGYTF TGTGCCCGGGTTCAGGGAGGGAACTATGGCTACACCTTC
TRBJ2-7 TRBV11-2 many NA CASSPPFGVAYEQYF TGTGCCAGCAGCCCTCCTTTCGGGGTAGCCTACGAGCAGTACTTC
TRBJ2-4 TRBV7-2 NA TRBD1 CASRWTGENIQYF TGTGCCAGCAGATGGACAGGGGAAAACATTCAGTACTTC
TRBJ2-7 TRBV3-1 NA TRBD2 CASSQDRIAGGMPWQYF TGTGCCAGCAGCCAAGATCGGATAGCGGGAGGAATGCCCTGGCAGTACTTC
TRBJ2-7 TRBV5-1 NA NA CASSIRLGEQYF TGCGCCAGCAGCATTCGACTGGGCGAGCAGTACTTC
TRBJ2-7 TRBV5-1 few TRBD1 CASSLQGQGPFYEQYF TGCGCCAGCAGCCTCCAGGGACAGGGGCCGTTCTACGAGCAGTACTTC
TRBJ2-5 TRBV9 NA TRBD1 CASSARGGRLQETQYF TGTGCCAGCAGCGCCCGAGGGGGCAGACTTCAAGAGACCCAGTACTTC
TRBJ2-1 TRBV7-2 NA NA CASSLTPAVNEQFF TGTGCCAGCAGCCTGACTCCAGCTGTAAATGAGCAGTTCTTC
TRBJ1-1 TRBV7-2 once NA CASSLVAKNTEAFF TGTGCCAGCAGCTTAGTGGCAAAGAACACTGAAGCTTTCTTT
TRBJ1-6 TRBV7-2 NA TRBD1 CASSLSGGGYNSPLHF TGTGCCAGCAGCTTATCAGGGGGGGGATATAATTCACCCCTCCACTTT
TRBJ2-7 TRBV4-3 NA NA CASSKLGYNEQYF TGCGCCAGCAGCAAGCTGGGGTACAATGAGCAGTACTTC
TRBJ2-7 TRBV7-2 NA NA CASSSNRDNEQYF TGTGCCAGCAGCTCAAACCGGGACAACGAGCAGTACTTC
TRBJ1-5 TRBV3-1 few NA CASSHRDNQPQHF TGTGCCAGCAGCCACAGGGACAATCAGCCCCAGCATTTT
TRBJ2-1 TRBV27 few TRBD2 CASRPGQQSGRGLNEQFF TGTGCCAGCAGGCCGGGACAGCAAAGCGGGAGGGGTTTAAATGAGCAGTTCTTC
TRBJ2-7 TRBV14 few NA CASSVGGQSYEQYF TGTGCCAGCAGCGTCGGGGGGCAATCCTACGAGCAGTACTTC
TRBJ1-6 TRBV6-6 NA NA CASSYGGNYGNNSPLHF TGTGCCAGCAGTTACGGGGGAAATTATGGGAATAATTCACCCCTCCACTTT
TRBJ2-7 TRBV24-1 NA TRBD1 CATSDSGTGGNEQYF TGTGCCACCAGTGACTCCGGGACAGGGGGAAATGAGCAGTACTTC
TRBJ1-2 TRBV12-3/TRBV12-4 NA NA CASSFFPQGRDGYTF TGTGCCAGCAGTTTTTTCCCTCAGGGGAGGGATGGCTACACCTTC
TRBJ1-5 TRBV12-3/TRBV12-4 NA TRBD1 CASRSGTGANQPQHF TGTGCCAGCAGATCTGGGACAGGGGCAAATCAGCCCCAGCATTTT
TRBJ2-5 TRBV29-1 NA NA CSVDYTPQETQYF TGCAGCGTTGATTACACACCGCAAGAGACCCAGTACTTC
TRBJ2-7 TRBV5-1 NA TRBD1 CASRQTGAEGLEQYF TGCGCCAGCAGACAAACAGGGGCGGAAGGGCTCGAGCAGTACTTC
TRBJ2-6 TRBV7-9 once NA CASGSDGGANVLTF TGTGCCAGCGGCTCGGACGGTGGGGCCAACGTCCTGACTTTC
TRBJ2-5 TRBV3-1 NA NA CASSPPGRGGGETQYF TGTGCCAGCAGCCCCCCAGGGAGGGGGGGCGGGGAGACCCAGTACTTC
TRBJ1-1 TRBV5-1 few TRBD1 CASSTGQESTEAFF TGCGCCAGCAGCACGGGACAGGAGAGCACTGAAGCTTTCTTT
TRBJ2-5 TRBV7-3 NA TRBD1 CASSLSGQGGNEQYF TGTGCCAGCAGCTTATCAGGACAGGGGGGCAATGAGCAGTACTTC